This entry lists 25 T cell receptor beta chains sequenced from one sample in a study of shared clonotypes between healthy human individuals. Sequenced by immunoSEQ multiplex PCR; TCRdb stores in-frame clones only, minus some. Of approximately 2.4 million clones listed, 95% are singletons. The source material was naive CD4+ T cells sorted from blood. The subset: CD45RA+ positively selected. These receptors came from a man aged 18 to 29 in good health.

The chain links TRBV6-5 to TRBJ1-1; D remains ambiguous. Germline values: CDR1 MNHEY, CDR2 SVGAGI. Trimming took 7 bases from V and 3 from J, leaving 6 bases between them. There are 11 residues in the CDR3. In DNA form, the CDR3 reads TGTGCCAGCATACGGCACACTGAAGCTTTCTTT. Its translation is CASIRHTEAFF.

The V gene is TRBV11-2, the J gene TRBJ2-3, with D perhaps being TRBD1 or TRBD2 (5 bases each). V was clipped by 4 bases and J by 9 bases, with 8 bases between them. Germline CDR1 is SGHAT and CDR2 is FQNNGV. The CDR3 consists of 11 residues. The CDR3 protein is CASSYWGTQYF. DNA of the CDR3: TGTGCCAGCAGCTACTGGGGGACGCAGTATTTT.

The rearrangement links TRBV6-5 to TRBJ1-4; no clear D. Looked up from germline, CDR1 is MNHEY and CDR2 is SVGAGI. The CDR3 consists of 13 residues. V dropped 5 bases and J dropped 6 bases, with 10 bases sitting between them. The CDR3 DNA is TGTGCCAGCAGTCAAGGGCCTTATGAAAAACTGTTTTTT. This codes for CASSQGPYEKLFF.

The chain joins TRBV10-3 to TRBJ2-5; D ambiguous. This CDR3 is 13 amino acids long. The V end lost 6 bases, the J end lost 4 bases, and 12 bases lay between the germline ends. In germline, CDR1 is ENHRY, CDR2 SYGVKD. CDR3 sequence (DNA): TGTGCCATCAGATCACACTTACGAGAGACCCAGTACTTC. The encoded protein is CAIRSHLRETQYF.

The chain uses TRBV11-2 and TRBJ1-2, with 9 bases identical to TRBD1. Germline V gene data show CDR1 as SGHAT and CDR2 as FQNNGV. The length of the CDR3 is 15 residues. Trimming cost V 1 base and J 4 bases; bases outside gene matches: 4. The CDR3 loop reads CASSLVQGQGYGYTF. CDR3 bases: TGTGCCAGCAGCTTAGTCCAGGGACAGGGCTATGGCTACACCTTC.

This clone was observed a single time. The V gene is TRBV28, the J gene TRBJ2-6, with D perhaps matching TRBD1 (5 bases). The CDR3 has 13 amino acids. V dropped 6 bases and J dropped 4 bases, with 7 bases sitting between them. Germline-derived CDR1 and CDR2 are MDHEN and SYDVKM. The CDR3 coding sequence is TGTGCCAGCAGGGGGCACGGGGCCAACGTCCTGACTTTC. It translates to CASRGHGANVLTF.

The rearrangement joins TRBV7-9 to TRBJ1-2; D is perhaps TRBD1 (6 bases). The CDR3 sequence is 13 residues long. The V end lost 4 bases, the J end lost 5 bases, and 11 bases lay between the germline ends. Germline lookup yields CDR1 SEHNR and CDR2 FQNEAQ (reference sequence). CDR3 amino acids: CASSYDRSYGYTF. Written as DNA, the CDR3 is TGTGCCAGCAGCTACGACAGGTCATATGGCTACACCTTC. Together with reference TRBV7-9 and TRBJ1-2, the CDR3 gives the full variable domain: DTGVSQNPRHKITKRGQNVTFRCDPISEHNRLYWYRQTLGQGPEFLTYFQNEAQLEKSRLLSDRFSAERPKGSFSTLEIQRTEQGDSAMYLCASSYDRSYGYTFGSGTRLTVV.

This sequence joins TRBV19 and TRBJ1-5, with unresolved D. This CDR3 has 14 residues. Germline V gene sequence: CDR1 LNHDA, CDR2 SQIVND (reference sequence). V lost 0 bases, J lost 1 base, and 4 bases lay in between. In DNA, the CDR3 is TGTGCCAGTAGTATAGAACAGAGCAATCAGCCCCAGCATTTT. Encoded protein: CASSIEQSNQPQHF.

A single count supports this clone. This chain uses TRBV28 with TRBJ1-2, with a possible D match to TRBD1 (6 bases). V gave up 5 bases and J gave up 4 bases, with 14 bases separating them. The CDR3 has 14 amino acids. Germline assignment: CDR1 MDHEN and CDR2 SYDVKM. CDR3 nucleotide sequence: TGTGCCAGCAGTATTGGGACATTCGGCTATGGCTACACCTTC. It codes for CASSIGTFGYGYTF.

This chain connects TRBV11-2 to TRBJ2-7; D unclear. The ends were cut back, 1 base at V and 4 bases at J, with 14 bases in the middle. Germline V gives CDR1 SGHAT, CDR2 FQNNGV. There are 15 residues in the CDR3. CDR3 loop: CASSLAWQSLYEQYF. The CDR3 DNA follows: TGTGCCAGCAGCTTAGCCTGGCAGTCCCTTTACGAGCAGTACTTC.

The chain is built from TRBV7-9 and TRBJ2-7; no reliable D call. Trimming left V 4 bases short and J 6 bases short, with 16 bases between. The CDR3 spans 14 residues. Germline-derived CDR1 and CDR2 are SEHNR and FQNEAQ (reference sequence). The CDR3 sequence is CASSSGDGLGEQYF. For the CDR3, the DNA is TGTGCCAGCAGCTCAGGAGACGGGTTGGGCGAGCAGTACTTC. Complete variable domain (other parts from reference TRBV7-9 and TRBJ2-7): DTGVSQNPRHKITKRGQNVTFRCDPISEHNRLYWYRQTLGQGPEFLTYFQNEAQLEKSRLLSDRFSAERPKGSFSTLEIQRTEQGDSAMYLCASSSGDGLGEQYFGPGTRLTVT.

This sequence joins TRBV5-1 and TRBJ1-2; tentative D call: TRBD1 (5 bases). V lost 4 bases and J lost 8, with 18 bases in between. Looked up from germline, CDR1 is SGHRS and CDR2 is YFSETQ. There are 14 residues in the CDR3. CDR3 residues: CASSRDNQWDGYTF. In DNA, the CDR3 is TGCGCCAGCAGCCGCGACAATCAATGGGACGGCTACACCTTC.

Worth noting for this clone: This sample also contains other DNA sequences that code for the same CDR3. The chain has TRBV5-1 and TRBJ2-5; D gene uncertain. V was cut by 0 bases and J by 4 bases, with 7 bases left in between. Germline CDR1 and CDR2: SGHRS and YFSETQ. This CDR3 is 13 amino acids long. The CDR3 nucleotides read TGCGCCAGCAGCTTGGGGACGGGAGAGACCCAGTACTTC. Protein sequence: CASSLGTGETQYF.

The chain carries TRBV5-5 and TRBJ2-7; 10 bases are a match to TRBD2. The ends lost 2 bases at V and 7 bases at J; junction bases unmatched: 9. Germline-derived CDR1 and CDR2 are SGHKS and YYEKEE (reference sequence). The CDR3 contains 15 residues. CDR3 sequence (DNA): TGTGCCAGCAGCTTTGCCCTAGCGGGAGAGCTTGAGCAGTACTTC. This translates into CASSFALAGELEQYF.

This clone was seen a single time. V is TRBV5-4 and J is TRBJ1-4, with 7 bases aligning to TRBD1. V gave up 4 bases and J gave up 8 bases; unmatched junction bases: 17. Germline V gives CDR1 SGHNT, CDR2 YYREEE (reference sequence). The CDR3 is 17 amino acids. CDR3 sequence reads: CASSPVLGQLGNEKLFF. The CDR3 nucleotides are TGTGCCAGCAGCCCGGTCCTGGGACAGCTAGGGAACGAAAAACTGTTTTTT.

The chain carries TRBV30 and TRBJ2-3, with D maybe TRBD2 (5 bases). The length of the CDR3 is 15 residues. The V gene's germline CDR1 is GTSNPN and CDR2 SVGIG (reference sequence). Trimming removed 0 bases at V and 5 bases at J, with 15 bases between. The CDR3 sequence: CAWSVPLAEIDTQYF. CDR3 nucleotides: TGTGCCTGGAGTGTCCCTCTAGCAGAGATAGATACGCAGTATTTT.

The chain uses TRBV7-2 and TRBJ2-3, with 7 nucleotides matching TRBD1. After removal of 4 bases from V and 10 bases from J, the junction contained 5 bases not matched to a gene. Germline CDR1 is SGHTA and CDR2 is FQGNSA. The CDR3 contains 12 residues. CDR3 protein: CASSSPGGAQYF. CDR3 nucleotides: TGTGCCAGCAGCTCGCCAGGGGGTGCGCAGTATTTT. The full variable domain, completed using reference TRBV7-2 and TRBJ2-3, is GAGVSQSPSNKVTEKGKDVELRCDPISGHTALYWYRQSLGQGLEFLIYFQGNSAPDKSGLPSDRFSAERTGGSVSTLTIQRTQQEDSAVYLCASSSPGGAQYFGPGTRLTVL.

V gene TRBV5-4 combines with J gene TRBJ2-5; TRBD2 matches 10 bases. V trimming: 2 bases; J trimming: 3 bases; junction bases outside the gene matches: 4. CDR1 and CDR2 (germline): SGHNT, YYREEE (reference sequence). The CDR3 sequence is 15 residues long. CDR3 DNA sequence: TGTGCCAGCAGCTTACTAGCGGGAACGGAAGAGACCCAGTACTTC. Encoded protein: CASSLLAGTEETQYF.

The chain carries TRBV7-9 and TRBJ2-7; 14 bases align to TRBD2. Germline V gene data show CDR1 as SEHNR and CDR2 as FQNEAQ (reference sequence). The V gene end was trimmed by 5 bases and the J gene end by 2 bases; junction bases not matched to a gene: 8. CDR3 length: 17 residues. CDR3 residues: CASSPGTSGGVTYEQYF. The CDR3 nucleotides are TGTGCCAGCAGCCCCGGGACTAGCGGGGGAGTAACCTACGAGCAGTACTTC. Together with reference TRBV7-9 and TRBJ2-7, the CDR3 gives the full variable domain: DTGVSQNPRHKITKRGQNVTFRCDPISEHNRLYWYRQTLGQGPEFLTYFQNEAQLEKSRLLSDRFSAERPKGSFSTLEIQRTEQGDSAMYLCASSPGTSGGVTYEQYFGPGTRLTVT.

The rearrangement uses TRBV6-1 and TRBJ2-7; D is perhaps TRBD1 (6 bases). Germline CDR1 is MNHNS and CDR2 is SASEGT. The CDR3 runs to 15 residues. Trimming took 4 bases from V and 0 from J, leaving 13 bases between them. The CDR3 loop is CASSGQVLISYEQYF. For the CDR3, the DNA is TGTGCCAGCAGTGGACAGGTCCTTATCTCCTACGAGCAGTACTTC.

The chain is built from TRBV18 and TRBJ1-4, with a possible D match to TRBD1 (5 bases). The CDR3 spans 16 residues. CDR1 and CDR2 from the germline V gene are KGHSH and LQKENI. Trimming shortened V by 3 bases and J by 6 bases, and 17 bases separated the two germline ends. The CDR3 bases are TGTGCCAGCTCACCCTTCCAGGGTAGTCGGTATGAAAAACTGTTTTTT. Its protein is CASSPFQGSRYEKLFF.

The V gene is TRBV7-2, the J gene TRBJ2-7; possible D gene TRBD1, 6 bases. Germline V gives CDR1 SGHTA, CDR2 FQGNSA. V shed 5 bases and J shed 5 bases, with 16 bases lying between them. This CDR3 spans 14 amino acids. CDR3 loop: CASSLRQVQHEQYF. The CDR3 DNA reads as TGTGCCAGCAGCCTAAGACAGGTTCAGCACGAGCAGTACTTC.

The chain employs TRBV5-1 and TRBJ1-2; D remains ambiguous. This CDR3 contains 15 residues. CDR1 is SGHRS and CDR2 is YFSETQ in the germline V gene. V was cut by 0 bases and J by 1 base, with 10 bases left in between. The CDR3 spells CASSLGTTVNYGYTF. The CDR3 DNA follows: TGCGCCAGCAGCTTGGGAACTACAGTTAACTATGGCTACACCTTC.

The chain uses TRBV25-1 and TRBJ1-2; D is perhaps TRBD1 (6 bases). The germline CDR1 and CDR2 sequences are MGHDK and SYGVNS. V was shortened by 5 bases and J by 8 bases, with 15 bases between the two germline ends. The CDR3 has 13 residues. This chain's CDR3 is CASSSLTGHGYTF. In DNA form, the CDR3 reads TGTGCCAGCAGTTCTTTAACAGGGCACGGCTACACCTTC.

V usage is TRBV19 and J usage is TRBJ1-2; tentative D call: TRBD1 (5 bases). Trimming shortened V by 5 bases and J by 7 bases, and 8 bases separated the two germline ends. The V gene's germline CDR1 is LNHDA and CDR2 SQIVND (reference sequence). The CDR3 is made up of 11 amino acids. The DNA for the CDR3 is TGTGCCAGTAGTCTGGGACGTGGCTACACCTTC. This encodes CASSLGRGYTF.